The 30 T cell receptor beta chains below were found in one sample sequenced in a study of radiation and T cells in renal cell carcinoma. As to time point: blood 4 weeks post-SBRT, at nephrectomy. Stated treatment: 15 Gy SBRT to primary tumor, nephrectomy 4 weeks later. Assay used: immunoSEQ multiplex PCR; TCRdb lists only in-frame clones, some missing. The sample has roughly 58,000 clones, about 74% seen once; the top ten hold more than 6.5%. Here the sequenced sample was blood, taken from a patient whose treatment included radiotherapy and nephrectomy. The receptors come from a man in his 60s with renal cell carcinoma.

DNA of the CDR3: TGTGCCAGCAGTGAAGGGGACAGGGATGGCTACACCTTC. Protein sequence: CASSEGDRDGYTF. V and J are TRBV6-1 and TRBJ1-2; 9 positions match TRBD1. J lost 6 bases, V lost 1 base, and 0 bases had no gene match. From germline, CDR1 is MNHNS and CDR2 SASEGT. CDR3 length: 13 amino acids.

V and J are TRBV5-1 and TRBJ2-3, with 14 bases lining up with TRBD2. The CDR3 loop spans 16 amino acids. J lost 4 bases, V lost 4 bases, and 5 bases had no gene match. Germline CDR1 and CDR2: SGHRS and YFSETQ. The CDR3 DNA is TGCGCCAGCAGCCGGAGACTAGCGGGAGGGGCAGATACGCAGTATTTT. Amino acid sequence: CASSRRLAGGADTQYF.

The chain combines TRBV19 with TRBJ2-2; D is unresolved. The CDR3 has 12 amino acids. Trimming shortened V by 4 bases and J by 4 bases, and 4 bases separated the two germline ends. CDR1 is LNHDA and CDR2 is SQIVND in the germline V gene (reference sequence). The CDR3 DNA reads TGTGCCAGTAGTACCTTCACCGGGGAGCTGTTTTTT. It specifies CASSTFTGELFF.

In its sample, this clone was seen many times. V is TRBV19 and J is TRBJ2-1, with 8 nucleotides matching TRBD2. J was trimmed by 4 bases and V by 5 bases; bases with no gene match: 10. CDR1 and CDR2 from the germline V gene are LNHDA and SQIVND (reference sequence). The CDR3 covers 16 residues. CDR3 DNA: TGTGCCAGTAGTCCCCTTAGGGTAGCGGGATACAATGAGCAGTTCTTC. Encoded protein: CASSPLRVAGYNEQFF.

The V and J genes are TRBV27 and TRBJ2-7, with TRBD2 matching 8 bases. Looked up from germline, CDR1 is MNHEY and CDR2 is SMNVEV (reference sequence). Losses at the gene ends were 6 bases for V and 1 base for J; bases not matched to a gene: 5. CDR3 length: 14 amino acids. The CDR3 nucleotides read TGTGCCAGCAGCAGACGGGAGGGATCCTACGAGCAGTACGTC. Protein product: CASSRREGSYEQYV.

V is TRBV21-1 and J is TRBJ2-5. TRBV21-1 is termed a pseudogene. The CDR3 is made up of 15 amino acids. The CDR3 sequence: CASNIGPLEGETQYF. In DNA, the CDR3 is TGTGCCAGCAACATAGGACCTCTTGAGGGGGAGACCCAGTACTTC.

The rearrangement links TRBV9 to TRBJ1-1, with D possibly TRBD1 on 6 matching bases. The germline CDR1 and CDR2 sequences are SGDLS and YYNGEE. The CDR3 sequence is 16 residues long. V was trimmed by 0 bases and J by 0 bases, leaving 12 bases between them. This CDR3 reads CASSVVAGAMNTEAFF. In DNA form, the CDR3 reads TGTGCCAGCAGCGTAGTGGCAGGGGCTATGAACACTGAAGCTTTCTTT.

V usage is TRBV14 and J usage is TRBJ2-1; D tentatively fits TRBD1 or TRBD2 (6 bases each). The CDR3 is 14 amino acids. Germline V CDR1 and CDR2: SGHDN, FVKESK. Trimming removed 4 bases at V and 4 bases at J, with 11 bases between. DNA for the CDR3: TGTGCCAGCAGCCTCGGGGGCCCTTACAATGAGCAGTTCTTC. It yields the protein CASSLGGPYNEQFF.

V is TRBV30 and J is TRBJ1-5, with 10 bases fitting TRBD1. The CDR3 extends over 14 amino acids. CDR1 and CDR2 (germline): GTSNPN, SVGIG (reference sequence). The ends lost 6 bases at V and 1 base at J; junction bases unmatched: 3. CDR3 coding DNA: TGTGCCTGCAGACAGGGGGCAAGCAATCAGCCCCAGCATTTT. It translates to CACRQGASNQPQHF.

The V gene is TRBV6-6, the J gene TRBJ2-7; 7 bases map to TRBD2. CDR1 and CDR2 (germline): MNHNY, SVGAGI (reference sequence). V lost 2 bases, J lost 3 bases, and 4 bases stayed unmatched. The CDR3 is 14 amino acids. As DNA, the CDR3 is TGTGCCAGCAGTTACGCGGGAGCGGGCTACGAGCAGTACGTC. It is translated as CASSYAGAGYEQYV.

V is TRBV30 and J is TRBJ2-5, with TRBD2 matching over 7 bases. The CDR3 consists of 16 residues. V lost 3 bases to trimming and J lost 2 bases; unmatched junction nucleotides: 12. CDR1 is GTSNPN and CDR2 is SVGIG in the germline V gene (reference sequence). The CDR3: CAWRGGEGSIQETQYF. CDR3 coding DNA: TGTGCCTGGAGGGGGGGGGAGGGGTCCATTCAAGAGACCCAGTACTTC. Full variable domain (rest looked up from reference TRBV30 and TRBJ2-5): SQTIHQWPATLVQPVGSPLSLECTVEGTSNPNLYWYRQAAGRGLQLLFYSVGIGQISSEVPQNLSASRPQDRQFILSSKKLLLSDSGFYLCAWRGGEGSIQETQYFGPGTRLLVL.

CDR3 DNA: TGTGCCAGCACCGATAGCGGGACACCTTCCTACGAGCAGTACGTC. Encoded protein: CASTDSGTPSYEQYV. This chain joins TRBV6-1 and TRBJ2-7; 8 bases align to TRBD2. V lost 7 bases, J lost 1 base, and 9 bases stayed unmatched. The germline V gene encodes CDR1 MNHNS and CDR2 SASEGT. The CDR3 has 15 residues.

The rearrangement uses TRBV4-3 and TRBJ1-3, with a possible D match to TRBD1 (5 bases). Trimming took off 3 bases at V and 3 bases at J, with 9 bases between the two ends. The CDR3 sequence is 14 residues long. CDR1 is LGHNA, CDR2 YSLEER, per germline. The CDR3 DNA reads TGCGCCAGCAGCCAGGGGGTTAGTGGAAACACCATATATTTT. Protein: CASSQGVSGNTIYF.

The chain employs TRBV7-3 and TRBJ1-2; perhaps TRBD1 as D (5 bases). The CDR3 consists of 14 residues. V lost 5 bases and J 7 bases, leaving 17 bases between the germline ends. Germline CDR1 and CDR2: SGHTA and FQGTGA. The CDR3 DNA sequence: TGTGCCAGCAGCCCCGGGCCCGGGGGGTCTGGCTACACCTTC. The encoded protein is CASSPGPGGSGYTF.

The V and J genes are TRBV18 and TRBJ2-7, with 9 bases aligning to TRBD1. V lost 4 bases, J lost 0 bases, and 4 bases stayed unmatched. Germline values: CDR1 KGHSH, CDR2 LQKENI. The CDR3 loop spans 15 amino acids. The CDR3 DNA is TGTGCCAGCTCACTCGGACAGGGGATCTCCTACGAGCAGTACTTC. It yields the protein CASSLGQGISYEQYF.

The chain joins TRBV6-1 to TRBJ2-7; no definite D call. Germline V CDR1 and CDR2: MNHNS, SASEGT. With 3 bases removed from V and 5 bases from J, the gap between germline ends came to 11 bases. The CDR3 has 13 amino acids. The DNA for the CDR3 is TGTGCCAGCAGTGATGCGTTTACCGACGAGCAGTACGTC. Protein: CASSDAFTDEQYV.

V usage is TRBV18 and J usage is TRBJ1-5, with D unresolved. The germline V gene has CDR1 KGHSH and CDR2 LQKENI. CDR3 length: 14 amino acids. Trimming removed 3 bases at V and 8 bases at J, with 14 bases between. The chain's CDR3 is CASSPGPLQEPQHF. CDR3 sequence (DNA): TGTGCCAGCTCACCGGGTCCACTTCAGGAGCCCCAGCATTTT.

The V gene is TRBV6-1, the J gene TRBJ2-5, with D possibly called TRBD1 or TRBD2 (7 bases each). V dropped 5 bases and J dropped 2 bases, with 12 bases sitting between them. Per the germline V gene, CDR1 is MNHNS and CDR2 is SASEGT. The CDR3 runs 14 residues. The CDR3 protein is CASSTQGGQETQYF. CDR3 bases: TGTGCCAGCAGTACGCAGGGGGGGCAAGAGACCCAGTACTTC.

The rearrangement joins TRBV5-4 to TRBJ2-2; TRBD2 aligns across 13 bases. CDR1 and CDR2 from the germline V gene are SGHNT and YYREEE (reference sequence). Trimming took 2 bases from V and 1 from J; bases not matched to a gene: 8. CDR3 length: 19 amino acids. CDR3: CASSLPGLAGTKNTGELFF. The CDR3 DNA follows: TGTGCCAGCAGCTTACCGGGACTAGCGGGGACCAAGAACACCGGGGAGCTGTTTTTT.

On this clone itself: The germline gene is not matched at one end of the junction; a read error may be the cause. The chain has TRBV30 and TRBJ2-4; D is perhaps TRBD2 (5 bases). The CDR3 loop spans 15 amino acids. Germline V lookup: CDR1 GTSNPN, CDR2 SVGIG (reference sequence). This CDR3 reads CAWSREGLNRGTLWF. DNA for the CDR3: TGTGCCTGGAGCCGGGAAGGCCTTAACCGGGGAACATTGTGGTTC.

This sequence joins TRBV5-6 and TRBJ2-3, with 8 bases fitting TRBD2. Losses at the gene ends were 0 bases for V and 10 bases for J; bases not matched to a gene: 7. The length of the CDR3 is 14 residues. Germline CDR1 is SGHDT and CDR2 is YYEEEE. CDR3 region: CASSLVELADSQYF. Here the CDR3 DNA reads TGTGCCAGCAGCTTGGTAGAACTAGCGGATTCGCAGTATTTT.

This chain joins TRBV11-2 and TRBJ2-2; no firm D call. The germline CDR1 and CDR2 sequences are SGHAT and FQNNGV. The germline V and J ends were trimmed by 3 bases and 5 bases, with 10 bases remaining between them. This CDR3 has 14 residues. Here the CDR3 DNA reads TGTGCCAGCAGCTTCCCTCTGGGGACCGGGGAGCTGTTTTTT. As protein: CASSFPLGTGELFF.

The V call is TRBV6-6, the J call TRBJ1-3; unclear D gene. The ends were cut back, 8 bases at V and 0 bases at J, with 8 bases in the middle. Germline assignment: CDR1 MNHNY and CDR2 SVGAGI (reference sequence). The CDR3 runs to 13 residues. CDR3 amino acids: CASAVGSGNTIYF. The CDR3 DNA follows: TGTGCCAGCGCCGTTGGCTCTGGAAACACCATATATTTT.

The chain couples TRBV6-5 to TRBJ2-1; D is perhaps TRBD2 (5 bases). Germline CDR1 reads MNHEY; CDR2 reads SVGAGI. This CDR3 comprises 16 residues. Trimming left V 4 bases short and J 8 bases short, with 21 bases between. The CDR3 sequence is CASSSLATLSSHEQFF. DNA for the CDR3: TGTGCCAGCAGTTCGTTAGCGACCCTGAGCTCCCATGAGCAGTTCTTC.

The rearrangement links TRBV4-1 to TRBJ2-7; no clear D. This CDR3 contains 15 residues. Germline assignment: CDR1 MGHRA and CDR2 YSYEKL. V shed 0 bases and J shed 3 bases, with 12 bases lying between them. DNA of the CDR3: TGCGCCAGCAGCCAAGAGCCCGACAAGCTCTACGAGCAGTACTTC. This translates into CASSQEPDKLYEQYF.

This chain joins TRBV7-9 and TRBJ1-1; D is perhaps TRBD1 (6 bases). The CDR3 length is 12 residues. Germline V gene lookup returns CDR1 SEHNR and CDR2 FQNEAQ (reference sequence). Trimming pared 5 bases from V and 5 bases from J, leaving 9 bases between. The CDR3 DNA is TGTGCCAGCAGCGGGGGGCGGACTGAAGCTTTCTTT. As protein: CASSGGRTEAFF.

The rearrangement uses TRBV15 and TRBJ2-7; no clear D gene. This CDR3 spans 14 amino acids. Per the germline V gene, CDR1 is LNHNV and CDR2 is YYDKDF (reference sequence). Trimming took 0 bases from V and 1 from J, leaving 7 bases between them. The CDR3 coding sequence is TGTGCCACCAGCAGAGATCTGAGGTCCTACGAGCAGTACGTC. Amino acid sequence: CATSRDLRSYEQYV.

A single count supports this clone. V usage is TRBV7-2 and J usage is TRBJ2-2; the D is unclear. The CDR3 has 15 residues. V lost 5 bases and J 5 bases, leaving 15 bases between the germline ends. The germline gives CDR1 SGHTA, CDR2 FQGNSA. The CDR3 DNA follows: TGTGCCAGCAGCGCAAGCGCAGTGGAAACCGGGGAGCTGTTTTTT. It is translated as CASSASAVETGELFF. Together with reference TRBV7-2 and TRBJ2-2, the CDR3 gives the full variable domain: GAGVSQSPSNKVTEKGKDVELRCDPISGHTALYWYRQSLGQGLEFLIYFQGNSAPDKSGLPSDRFSAERTGGSVSTLTIQRTQQEDSAVYLCASSASAVETGELFFGEGSRLTVL.

The chain is built from TRBV7-2 and TRBJ1-3, with a tentative D call TRBD1 (5 bases). Germline V gene lookup returns CDR1 SGHTA and CDR2 FQGNSA. This CDR3 spans 15 amino acids. Deletions cut 5 bases from V and 0 bases from J, with 11 bases between. CDR3 in amino acids: CASSKTVVSGNTIYF. Written as DNA, the CDR3 is TGTGCCAGCAGCAAGACAGTTGTCTCTGGAAACACCATATATTTT. Complete variable domain (other parts from reference TRBV7-2 and TRBJ1-3): GAGVSQSPSNKVTEKGKDVELRCDPISGHTALYWYRQSLGQGLEFLIYFQGNSAPDKSGLPSDRFSAERTGGSVSTLTIQRTQQEDSAVYLCASSKTVVSGNTIYFGEGSWLTVV.

To note about this clone: The identical CDR3 is also encoded by other nucleotide sequences in the sample. V is TRBV19 and J is TRBJ2-7, with no clear D. Trimming pared 10 bases from V and 2 bases from J, leaving 15 bases between. The CDR3 is 13 residues long. CDR1 is LNHDA and CDR2 is SQIVND in the germline V gene (reference sequence). For the CDR3, the DNA is TGTGCCAACTGTTTTGGGCCTACCTACGAGCAGTACTTC. Residues: CANCFGPTYEQYF. Using reference TRBV19 and TRBJ2-7 for the parts outside the CDR3, the full variable domain is DGGITQSPKYLFRKEGQNVTLSCEQNLNHDAMYWYRQDPGQGLRLIYYSQIVNDFQKGDIAEGYSVSREKKESFPLTVTSAQKNPTAFYLCANCFGPTYEQYFGPGTRLTVT.